A single TCR beta chain is shown here with its context. The sample is drawn from a study of blood T cell repertoires in COVID-19. Turning to the study itself: Samples taken during acute and convalescent COVID-19 were collected in the United States, Italy and Spain. PBMCs, B-cell-depleted T cells, or T cells provided the cDNA or gDNA that made up the material.

From germline, CDR1 is SGHNT and CDR2 YYREEE (reference sequence). The CDR3 sequence is 15 residues long. The J segment lost 4 bases and the V segment lost 3 bases, leaving 4 bases of the junction unmatched. Authors' methods: Reference gene primers were amplified, and this amplification served to estimate nucleated cell counts. Libraries were prepared by immunoSEQ multiplex PCR; TCRdb keeps only in-frame clonotypes and omits some of them. V and J calls plus clone size are reproduced from that table; the DNA served to infer D and trimming. This table has some 300,000 clones, roughly nine tenths appearing once.

This chain links TRBV5-4 with TRBJ2-1; 10 bases fit TRBD1. The source of this sequence is a man aged 18 to 30 with active or convalescent COVID-19. Sequencing was done on a sample of peripheral blood. The CDR3 DNA follows: TGTGCCAGCAGCTACCCGGGACAGGGGTACAATGAGCAGTTCTTC. Amino acid sequence: CASSYPGQGYNEQFF.